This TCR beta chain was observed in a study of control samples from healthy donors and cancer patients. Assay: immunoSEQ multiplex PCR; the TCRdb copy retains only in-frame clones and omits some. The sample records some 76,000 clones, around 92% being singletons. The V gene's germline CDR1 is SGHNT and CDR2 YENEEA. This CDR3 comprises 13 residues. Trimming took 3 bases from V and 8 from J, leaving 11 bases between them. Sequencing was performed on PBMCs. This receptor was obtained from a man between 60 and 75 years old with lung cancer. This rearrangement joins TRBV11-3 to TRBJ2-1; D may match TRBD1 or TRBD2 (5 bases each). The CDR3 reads CASSFRGRDEQFF. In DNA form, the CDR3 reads TGTGCCAGCAGCTTTCGGGGACGGGATGAGCAGTTCTTC.